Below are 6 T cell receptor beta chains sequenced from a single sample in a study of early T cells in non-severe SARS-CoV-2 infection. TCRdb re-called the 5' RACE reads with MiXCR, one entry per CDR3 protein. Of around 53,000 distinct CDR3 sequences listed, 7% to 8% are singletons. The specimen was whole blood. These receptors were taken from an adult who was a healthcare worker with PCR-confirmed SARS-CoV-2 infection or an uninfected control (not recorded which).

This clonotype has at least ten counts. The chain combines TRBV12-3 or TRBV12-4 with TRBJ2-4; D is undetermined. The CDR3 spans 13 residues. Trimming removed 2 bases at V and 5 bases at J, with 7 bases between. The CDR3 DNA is TGTGCCAGCAGTTTACGTAGCCAAAACATTCAGTACTTC. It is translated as CASSLRSQNIQYF.

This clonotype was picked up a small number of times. CDR3: CASSNWVFYNEQFF. The DNA of the CDR3 is TGTGCCAGTAGTAACTGGGTTTTCTACAATGAGCAGTTCTTC. The chain employs TRBV19 and TRBJ2-1; D remains unclear. The CDR3 is made up of 14 amino acids. Trimming pared 4 bases from V and 3 bases from J, leaving 10 bases between. CDR1 is LNHDA and CDR2 is SQIVND in the germline V gene (reference sequence).

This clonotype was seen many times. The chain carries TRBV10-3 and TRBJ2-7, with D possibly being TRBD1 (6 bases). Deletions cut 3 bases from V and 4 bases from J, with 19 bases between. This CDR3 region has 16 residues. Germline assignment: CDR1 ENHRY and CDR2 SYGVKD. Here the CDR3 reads CAISDIPGTYYYEQYF. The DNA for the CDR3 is TGTGCCATCAGTGACATCCCCGGGACATATTATTACGAGCAGTACTTC.

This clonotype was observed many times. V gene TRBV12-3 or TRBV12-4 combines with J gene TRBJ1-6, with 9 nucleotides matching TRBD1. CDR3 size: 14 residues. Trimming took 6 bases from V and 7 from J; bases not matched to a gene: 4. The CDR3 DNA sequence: TGTGCCAGCAGGACGGGACAGGGAAATTCACCCCTCCACTTT. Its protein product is CASRTGQGNSPLHF.

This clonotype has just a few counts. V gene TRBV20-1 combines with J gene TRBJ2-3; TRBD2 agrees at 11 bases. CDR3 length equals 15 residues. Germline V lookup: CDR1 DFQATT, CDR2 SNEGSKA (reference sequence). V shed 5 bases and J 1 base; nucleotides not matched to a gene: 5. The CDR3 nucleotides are TGCAGTGCTCTCGGTAGCGGGGGGGGCACAGATACGCAGTATTTT. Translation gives CSALGSGGGTDTQYF.

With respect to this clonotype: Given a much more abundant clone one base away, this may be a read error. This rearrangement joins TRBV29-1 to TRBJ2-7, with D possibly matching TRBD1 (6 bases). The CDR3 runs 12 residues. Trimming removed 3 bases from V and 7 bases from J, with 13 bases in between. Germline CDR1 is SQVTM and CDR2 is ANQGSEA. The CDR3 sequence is CSVEIQGQEQYF. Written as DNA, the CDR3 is TGCAGCGTTGAGATACAGGGTCAAGAGCAGTACTTC.